This TCR beta chain was sequenced for a study of technical replicates of blood from several donors (dated by TCRdb to the late 2010s). The library was produced with the immunoSEQ multiplex PCR assay. TCRdb carries this immuneACCESS record with in-frame sequences only. Its versions omit some clonotypes, under half of them owing to an unresolved V gene in the studies checked, with the rest unexplained. Across this sample there are about 62,000 clones, with 89% seen only once. Roughly 5% of the sample is held by the ten biggest clonotypes. With respect to this clone: Its antigen remains undetermined. The input lacks base qualities; no much larger clone sits a single base away.

This TCR was recovered from a human donor in good health. Some clones in this sample may be carry-over from other donors' samples. The sequencing input was PBMCs.

The DNA sequence is given as TGCGCCAGCAGTCAATTTTCTCCGGGTCATCACAGGGGGCTGGAGACCCAGTACTTC. Translated, it reads CASSQFSPGHHRGLETQYF. The chain uses TRBV23-1 and TRBJ2-5; 9 central bases correspond to TRBD1. TRBV23-1 is classed as an ORF, of uncertain function. Inclusive of the bounding cysteine and phenylalanine, the CDR3 is 19 residues long. Of all the DNA, just the CDR3 is kept, 57 bases in frame from base 1. V loses 1 base at its end and J loses 5 bases; junction bases beyond the gene matches: 17.